This TCR beta chain was found in a study of T cells in Graves' hyperthyroidism and ophthalmopathy. Comments on this clonotype: With a much larger clone just one base away, this may be a read error.

Germline values: CDR1 MDHEN, CDR2 SYDVKM. CDR3 length equals 14 residues. The investigators amplified TCR beta CDR3 regions from RNA transcripts. First-round RT-PCR of the TCR CDR3 relied on the HTBI primer set. TCRdb re-analysed the multiplex PCR reads in MiXCR, keeping a single row per CDR3 protein. In the table there are approximately 610,000 distinct CDR3 sequences, roughly a sixth of which are singletons. The clonotype was recovered from a woman younger than 35 with Graves' hyperthyroidism. V is TRBV28 and J is TRBJ2-1, with 8 bases aligning to TRBD1. Sample: blood. The DNA of the CDR3 is TGTGCCAGCAGGCCGGGACAGGCAAACAATGGGCAGTTCTTC. Its protein is CASRPGQANNGQFF.